This TCR beta chain was sequenced in a study of blood T cell repertoires in COVID-19. Across the whole study: Collection of acute and convalescent COVID-19 samples took place in the United States, Italy and Spain. T cells, B-cell-depleted T cells, or PBMCs provided the cDNA or gDNA that served as material.

The germline gives CDR1 SGHRS, CDR2 YFSETQ. The CDR3 totals 14 residues. The V gene lost 0 bases and the J gene lost 0 bases, with 6 bases spanning the gap. Produced via immunoSEQ multiplex PCR; TCRdb's table is partial and in-frame only. Here the sample spans approximately 30,000 clones, roughly 90% being singletons. The chain uses TRBV5-1 and TRBJ1-1; no clear D. Source material: peripheral blood. The clonotype comes from a human donor with active COVID-19. The donor label of this sample is uncertain. The CDR3 DNA is TGCGCCAGCAGCTTGGCAGGAATGAACACTGAAGCTTTCTTT. Translating gives CASSLAGMNTEAFF.